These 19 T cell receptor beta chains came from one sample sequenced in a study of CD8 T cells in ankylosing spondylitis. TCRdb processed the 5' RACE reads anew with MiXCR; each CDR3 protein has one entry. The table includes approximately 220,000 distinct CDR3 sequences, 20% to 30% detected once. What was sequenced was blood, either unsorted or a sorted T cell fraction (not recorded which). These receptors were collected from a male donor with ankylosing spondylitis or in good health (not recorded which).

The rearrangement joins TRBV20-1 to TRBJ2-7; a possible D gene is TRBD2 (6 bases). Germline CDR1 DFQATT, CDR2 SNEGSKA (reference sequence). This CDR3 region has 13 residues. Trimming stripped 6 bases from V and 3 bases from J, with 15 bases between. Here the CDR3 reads CSATTGAVYEQYF. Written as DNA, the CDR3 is TGCAGTGCCACAACGGGAGCCGTCTACGAGCAGTACTTC.

This CDR3 reads CSAIMDQETQYF. The CDR3 region has the DNA TGCAGTGCTATCATGGATCAAGAGACCCAGTACTTC. The V gene is TRBV20-1, the J gene TRBJ2-5; unclear D gene. The CDR3 is 12 amino acids. Per germline, CDR1 DFQATT and CDR2 SNEGSKA (reference sequence). Trimming shortened V by 4 bases and J by 2 bases, and 8 bases separated the two germline ends.

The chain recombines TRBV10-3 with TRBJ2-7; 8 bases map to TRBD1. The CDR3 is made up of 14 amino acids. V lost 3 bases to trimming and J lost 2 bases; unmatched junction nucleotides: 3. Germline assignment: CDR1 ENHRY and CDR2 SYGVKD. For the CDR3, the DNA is TGTGCCATCAGTGACCCGGGACAGGCCTACGAGCAGTACTTC. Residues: CAISDPGQAYEQYF.

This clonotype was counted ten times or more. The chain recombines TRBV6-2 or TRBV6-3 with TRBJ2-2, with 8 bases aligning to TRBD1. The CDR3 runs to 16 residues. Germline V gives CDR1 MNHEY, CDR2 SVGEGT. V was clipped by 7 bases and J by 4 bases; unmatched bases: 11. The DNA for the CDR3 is TGTGCCAGCATCCCGGGGACAGGTCTTTTCACCGGGGAGCTGTTTTTT. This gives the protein CASIPGTGLFTGELFF.

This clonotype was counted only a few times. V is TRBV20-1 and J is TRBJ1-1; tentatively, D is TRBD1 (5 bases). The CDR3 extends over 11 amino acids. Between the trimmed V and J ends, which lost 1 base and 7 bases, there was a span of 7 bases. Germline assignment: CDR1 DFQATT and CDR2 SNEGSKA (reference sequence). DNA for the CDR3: TGCAGTGCTAGAGGGGGCATTGAAGCTTTCTTT. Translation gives CSARGGIEAFF.

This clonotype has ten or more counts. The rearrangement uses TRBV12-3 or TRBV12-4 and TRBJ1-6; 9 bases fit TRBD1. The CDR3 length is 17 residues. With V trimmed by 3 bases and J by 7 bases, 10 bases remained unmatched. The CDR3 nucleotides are TGTGCCAGCAGTTTTTATATGGGGACAGGGAGAAATTCACCCCTCCACTTT. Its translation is CASSFYMGTGRNSPLHF.

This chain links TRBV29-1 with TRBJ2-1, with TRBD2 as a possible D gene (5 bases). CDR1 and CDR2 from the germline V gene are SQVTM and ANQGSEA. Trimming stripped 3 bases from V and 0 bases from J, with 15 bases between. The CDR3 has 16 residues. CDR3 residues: CSVDGKGVSSYNEQFF. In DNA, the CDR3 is TGCAGCGTTGACGGGAAGGGAGTGAGCTCCTACAATGAGCAGTTCTTC.

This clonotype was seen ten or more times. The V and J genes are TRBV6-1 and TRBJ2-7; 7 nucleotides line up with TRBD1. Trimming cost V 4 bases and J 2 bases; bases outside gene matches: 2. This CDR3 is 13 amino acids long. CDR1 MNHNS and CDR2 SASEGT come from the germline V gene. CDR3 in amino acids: CASSAGTAYEQYF. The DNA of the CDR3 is TGTGCCAGCAGTGCCGGGACAGCCTACGAGCAGTACTTC.

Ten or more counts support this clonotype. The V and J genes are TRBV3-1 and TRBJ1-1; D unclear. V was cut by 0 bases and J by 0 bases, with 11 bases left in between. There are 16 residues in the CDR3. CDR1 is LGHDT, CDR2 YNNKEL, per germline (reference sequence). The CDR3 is CASSQDYLTLNTEAFF. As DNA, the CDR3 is TGTGCCAGCAGCCAAGATTACTTGACTCTGAACACTGAAGCTTTCTTT.

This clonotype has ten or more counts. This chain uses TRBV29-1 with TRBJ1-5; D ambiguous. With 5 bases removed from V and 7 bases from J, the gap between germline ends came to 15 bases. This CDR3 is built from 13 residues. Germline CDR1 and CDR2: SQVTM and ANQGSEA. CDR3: CSVLSAGGQPQHF. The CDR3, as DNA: TGCAGCGTTCTTTCGGCAGGCGGGCAGCCCCAGCATTTT.

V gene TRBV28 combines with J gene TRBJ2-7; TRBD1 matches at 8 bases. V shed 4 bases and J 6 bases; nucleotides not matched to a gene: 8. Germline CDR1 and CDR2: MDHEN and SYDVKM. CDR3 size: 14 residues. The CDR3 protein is CASSSIGQGGEQYF. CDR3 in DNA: TGTGCCAGCAGTTCCATCGGACAGGGAGGCGAGCAGTACTTC.

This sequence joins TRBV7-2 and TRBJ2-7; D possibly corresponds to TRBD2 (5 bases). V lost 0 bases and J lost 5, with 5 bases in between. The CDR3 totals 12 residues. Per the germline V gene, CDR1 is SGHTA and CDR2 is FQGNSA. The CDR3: CASSLASDEQYF. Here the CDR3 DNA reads TGTGCCAGCAGCTTAGCTAGCGACGAGCAGTACTTC.

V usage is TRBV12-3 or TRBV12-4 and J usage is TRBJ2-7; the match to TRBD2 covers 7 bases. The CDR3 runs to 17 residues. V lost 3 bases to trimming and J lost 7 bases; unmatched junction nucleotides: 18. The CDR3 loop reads CASSFRMGGMYGGEQYF. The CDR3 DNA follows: TGTGCCAGCAGTTTCCGGATGGGAGGGATGTACGGGGGAGAGCAGTACTTC.

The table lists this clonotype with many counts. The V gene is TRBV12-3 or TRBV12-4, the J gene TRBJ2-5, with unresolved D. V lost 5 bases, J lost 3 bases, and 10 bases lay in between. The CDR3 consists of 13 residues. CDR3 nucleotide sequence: TGTGCCAGCAGTACGACCGGTGAAGAGACCCAGTACTTC. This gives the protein CASSTTGEETQYF.

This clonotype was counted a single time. The CDR3 spells CSASRTSGNGDTQYF. CDR3 nucleotide sequence: TGCAGTGCTAGCCGGACTAGCGGGAATGGGGATACGCAGTATTTT. The rearrangement uses TRBV20-1 and TRBJ2-3, with 12 bases lining up with TRBD2. The CDR3 totals 15 residues. Germline V gene sequence: CDR1 DFQATT, CDR2 SNEGSKA (reference sequence). J gave up 6 bases and V 3 bases, and 7 bases lay outside the gene matches.

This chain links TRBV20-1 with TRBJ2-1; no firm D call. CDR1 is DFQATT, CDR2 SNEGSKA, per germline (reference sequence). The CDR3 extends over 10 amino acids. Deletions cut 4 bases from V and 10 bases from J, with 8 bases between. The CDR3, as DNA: TGCAGTGCTACAGACCCAGAGCAGTTCTTC. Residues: CSATDPEQFF.

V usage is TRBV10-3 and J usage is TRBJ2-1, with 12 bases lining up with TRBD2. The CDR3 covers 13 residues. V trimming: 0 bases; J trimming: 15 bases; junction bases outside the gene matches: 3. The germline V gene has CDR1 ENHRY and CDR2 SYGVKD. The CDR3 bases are TGTGCCATCAGTGAGTCGACTAGCGGGAGTTCGTTCTTC. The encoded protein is CAISESTSGSSFF.

CDR3 in amino acids: CSAAAGQGAPNYGYTF. The CDR3 bases are TGCAGTGCTGCCGCGGGACAGGGGGCTCCAAACTATGGCTACACCTTC. The rearrangement links TRBV20-1 to TRBJ1-2; 12 positions agree with TRBD1. J gave up 2 bases and V 5 bases, and 9 bases lay outside the gene matches. Germline lookup yields CDR1 DFQATT and CDR2 SNEGSKA (reference sequence). The CDR3 is 16 amino acids.

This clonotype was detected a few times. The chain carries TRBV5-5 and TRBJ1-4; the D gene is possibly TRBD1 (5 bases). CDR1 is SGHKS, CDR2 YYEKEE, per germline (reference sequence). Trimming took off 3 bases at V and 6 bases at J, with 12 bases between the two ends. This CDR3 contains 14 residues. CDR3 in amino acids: CASSSAGTHEKLFF. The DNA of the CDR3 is TGTGCCAGCAGCTCCGCCGGGACCCATGAAAAACTGTTTTTT.